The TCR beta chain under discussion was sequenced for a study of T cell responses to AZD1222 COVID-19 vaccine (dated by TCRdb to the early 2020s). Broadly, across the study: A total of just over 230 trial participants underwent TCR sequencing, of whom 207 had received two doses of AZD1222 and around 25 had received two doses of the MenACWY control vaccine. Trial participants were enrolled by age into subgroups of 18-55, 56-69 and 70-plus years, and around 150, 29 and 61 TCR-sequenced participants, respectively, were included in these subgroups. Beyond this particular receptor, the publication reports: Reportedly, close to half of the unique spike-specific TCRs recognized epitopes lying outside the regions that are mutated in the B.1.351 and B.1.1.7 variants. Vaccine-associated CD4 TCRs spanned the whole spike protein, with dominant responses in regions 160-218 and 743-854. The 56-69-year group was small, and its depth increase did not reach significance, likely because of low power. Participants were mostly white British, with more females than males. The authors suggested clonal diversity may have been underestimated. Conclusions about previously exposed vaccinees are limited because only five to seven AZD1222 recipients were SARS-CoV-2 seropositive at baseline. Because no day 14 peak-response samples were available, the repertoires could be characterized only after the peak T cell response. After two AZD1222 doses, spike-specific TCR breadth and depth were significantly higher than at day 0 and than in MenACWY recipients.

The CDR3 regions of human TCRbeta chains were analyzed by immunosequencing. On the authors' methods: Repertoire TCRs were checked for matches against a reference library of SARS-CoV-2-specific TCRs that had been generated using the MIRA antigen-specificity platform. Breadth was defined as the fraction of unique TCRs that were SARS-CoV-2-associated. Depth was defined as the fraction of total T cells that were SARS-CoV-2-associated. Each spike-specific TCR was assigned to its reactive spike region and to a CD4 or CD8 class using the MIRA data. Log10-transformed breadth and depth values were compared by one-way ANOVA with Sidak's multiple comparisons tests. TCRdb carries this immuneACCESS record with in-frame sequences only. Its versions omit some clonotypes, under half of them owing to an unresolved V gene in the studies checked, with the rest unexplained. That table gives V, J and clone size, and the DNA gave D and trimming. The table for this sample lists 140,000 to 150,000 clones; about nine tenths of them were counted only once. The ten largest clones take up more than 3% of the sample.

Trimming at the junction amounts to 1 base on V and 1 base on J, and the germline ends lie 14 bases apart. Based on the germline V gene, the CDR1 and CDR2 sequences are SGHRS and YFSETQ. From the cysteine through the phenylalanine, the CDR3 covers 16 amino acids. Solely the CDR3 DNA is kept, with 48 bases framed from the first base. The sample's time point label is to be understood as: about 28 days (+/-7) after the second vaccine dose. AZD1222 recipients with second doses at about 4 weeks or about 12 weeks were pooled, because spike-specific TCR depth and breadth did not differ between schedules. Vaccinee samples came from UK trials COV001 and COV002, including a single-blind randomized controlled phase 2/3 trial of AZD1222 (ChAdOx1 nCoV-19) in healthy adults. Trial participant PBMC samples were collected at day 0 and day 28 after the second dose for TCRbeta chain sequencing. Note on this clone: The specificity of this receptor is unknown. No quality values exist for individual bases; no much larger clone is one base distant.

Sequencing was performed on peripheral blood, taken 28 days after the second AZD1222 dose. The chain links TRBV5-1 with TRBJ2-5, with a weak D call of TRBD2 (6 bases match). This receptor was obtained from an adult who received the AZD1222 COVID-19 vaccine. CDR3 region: CASSLSVSGSQETQYF. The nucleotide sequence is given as TGCGCCAGCAGCTTGTCGGTTAGCGGAAGCCAAGAGACCCAGTACTTC. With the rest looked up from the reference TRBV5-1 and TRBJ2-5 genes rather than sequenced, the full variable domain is KAGVTQTPRYLIKTRGQQVTLSCSPISGHRSVSWYQQTPGQGLQFLFEYFSETQRNKGNFPGRFSGRQFSNSRSEMNVSTLELGDSALYLCASSLSVSGSQETQYFGPGTRLLVL.